Listed here is a single T cell receptor beta chain. Its antigen is currently unknown. CDR3 length: 14 residues. Germline-derived CDR1 and CDR2 are MDHEN and SYDVKM. Germline trimming cut 5 bases from V and 4 bases from J; bases unmatched to any gene: 5. Clones were read by immunoSEQ multiplex PCR, and TCRdb kept only the in-frame ones, dropping some. The sample lists some 25,000 clones; roughly 80% were seen once. These data come from a study of T cells in tumors after PD-1 blockade. General study results and limits: Blood contained 35% to 50% of the tumor's TCR clonotypes.

Sequencing was performed on PBMCs, taken after anti-PD-1 treatment. The TCR originated in a human donor with basal cell carcinoma. The V gene is TRBV28, the J gene TRBJ2-3, with 8 bases matching TRBD2. CDR3 region: CASSPGGAPDTQYF. The DNA for the CDR3 is TGTGCCAGCAGTCCCGGGGGGGCCCCAGATACGCAGTATTTT.